A single sample is the source of the 8 T cell receptor beta chains below, sequenced in a study of T cell repertoires in cytomegalovirus infection. Using its own MiXCR run on the reads, TCRdb lists one record per CDR3 protein. The table has about 190,000 distinct CDR3 sequences, roughly 9.8% seen once. Sequencing was done on a sample of PBMCs. All receptors come from a human donor in good health (CMV status not recorded). Some clones in this sample may be carry-over from other donors' samples.

This clonotype was detected ten times or more. The J gene is TRBJ2-7, the V gene TRBV11-2; 11 bases match TRBD1. The V gene end was trimmed by 5 bases and the J gene end by 5 bases; junction bases not matched to a gene: 8. There are 15 residues in the CDR3. The germline V gene has CDR1 SGHAT and CDR2 FQNNGV. CDR3 sequence: CASSPTGTGGNEQYF. In DNA, the CDR3 is TGTGCCAGCAGCCCGACCGGGACAGGGGGTAACGAGCAGTACTTC.

This clonotype was counted many times. The chain links TRBV11-2 to TRBJ2-7, with 10 bases lining up with TRBD2. V dropped 0 bases and J dropped 3; count of bases not matched to a gene: 8. The germline gives CDR1 SGHAT, CDR2 FQNNGV. The CDR3 totals 17 residues. The CDR3 DNA reads TGTGCCAGCAGCTTAGATTCCGGGACTAGCGTCCTCTACGAGCAGTACTTC. Amino acids: CASSLDSGTSVLYEQYF.

Ten or more counts support this clonotype. This CDR3 reads CASSLSSGGGFF. CDR3 nucleotides: TGTGCCAGCAGCTTATCTTCAGGGGGTGGTTTCTTT. The chain is built from TRBV7-2 and TRBJ1-1; TRBD1 matches at 7 bases. V lost 2 bases, J lost 13 bases, and 7 bases stayed unmatched. In germline, CDR1 is SGHTA, CDR2 FQGNSA. This CDR3 has 12 residues.

This clonotype was recorded many times. The chain has TRBV10-3 and TRBJ1-1, with D tentatively TRBD1 (5 bases). Germline lookup yields CDR1 ENHRY and CDR2 SYGVKD. The CDR3 runs to 12 residues. The germline V and J ends were trimmed by 11 bases and 4 bases, with 14 bases remaining between them. CDR3 in DNA: TGTGCCGCCGGTCCAGGGAGCACTGAAGCTTTCTTT. Amino acids: CAAGPGSTEAFF.

The table lists this clonotype with many counts. The chain recombines TRBV3-1 with TRBJ1-5, with a possible D match to TRBD1 (5 bases). The CDR3 totals 12 residues. V was shortened by 3 bases and J by 14 bases, with 14 bases between the two germline ends. Germline V CDR1 and CDR2: LGHDT, YNNKEL (reference sequence). The CDR3 protein is CASSQGPAFKHF. The CDR3 DNA sequence: TGTGCCAGCAGCCAGGGGCCAGCCTTCAAGCATTTT.

This clonotype was seen many times. The chain has TRBV7-6 and TRBJ1-1; 7 nucleotides match TRBD1. With V trimmed by 5 bases and J by 4 bases, 7 bases remained unmatched. This CDR3 comprises 14 residues. In germline, CDR1 is SGHVS, CDR2 FNYEAQ. For the CDR3, the DNA is TGTGCCAGCAGCGTAAGACAGGGTTCCACTGAAGCTTTCTTT. This sequence encodes CASSVRQGSTEAFF.

Many counts were recorded for this clonotype. This chain links TRBV28 with TRBJ2-3; 7 bases agree with TRBD2. V shed 4 bases, J shed 1 base, and the junction held 5 bases outside the gene matches. The CDR3 length is 15 residues. Germline V gene sequence: CDR1 MDHEN, CDR2 SYDVKM. The CDR3 DNA sequence: TGTGCCAGCAGTTCTCTGGCGGGGGGCACAGATACGCAGTATTTT. Translating gives CASSSLAGGTDTQYF. The complete variable domain, with remaining parts taken from reference TRBV28 and TRBJ2-3, reads DVKVTQSSRYLVKRTGEKVFLECVQDMDHENMFWYRQDPGLGLRLIYFSYDVKMKEKGDIPEGYSVSREKKERFSLILESASTNQTSMYLCASSSLAGGTDTQYFGPGTRLTVL.

In this sample, this clonotype turned up many times. The chain recombines TRBV7-2 with TRBJ1-6; 8 nucleotides match TRBD1. Germline CDR1 reads SGHTA; CDR2 reads FQGNSA. After removal of 4 bases from V and 10 bases from J, the junction contained 6 bases not matched to a gene. This CDR3 is 14 amino acids long. CDR3 residues: CASSSGQGRSPLHF. CDR3 sequence (DNA): TGTGCCAGCAGCTCCGGACAGGGACGATCACCCCTCCACTTT. The entire variable domain, with the rest obtained from reference TRBV7-2 and TRBJ1-6, is as follows: GAGVSQSPSNKVTEKGKDVELRCDPISGHTALYWYRQSLGQGLEFLIYFQGNSAPDKSGLPSDRFSAERTGGSVSTLTIQRTQQEDSAVYLCASSSGQGRSPLHFGNGTRLTVT.